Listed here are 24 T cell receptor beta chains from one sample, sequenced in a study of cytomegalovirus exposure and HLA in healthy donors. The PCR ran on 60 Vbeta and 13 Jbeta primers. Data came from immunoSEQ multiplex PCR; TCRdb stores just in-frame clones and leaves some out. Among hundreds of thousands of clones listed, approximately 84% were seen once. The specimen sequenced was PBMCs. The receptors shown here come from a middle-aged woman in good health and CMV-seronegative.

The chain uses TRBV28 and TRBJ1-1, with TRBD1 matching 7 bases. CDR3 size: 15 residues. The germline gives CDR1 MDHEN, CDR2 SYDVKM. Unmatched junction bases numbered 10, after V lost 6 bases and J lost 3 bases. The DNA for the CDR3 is TGTGCCAGCAGGTCAGGGGGAGAGACGTACACTGAAGCTTTCTTT. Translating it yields CASRSGGETYTEAFF.

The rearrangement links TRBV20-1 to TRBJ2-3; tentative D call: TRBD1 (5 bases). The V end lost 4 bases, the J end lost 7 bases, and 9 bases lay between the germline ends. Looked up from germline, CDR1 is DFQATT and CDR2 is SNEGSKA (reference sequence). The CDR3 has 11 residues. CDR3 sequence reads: CSAIGANTQYF. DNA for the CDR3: TGCAGTGCTATAGGGGCTAATACGCAGTATTTT.

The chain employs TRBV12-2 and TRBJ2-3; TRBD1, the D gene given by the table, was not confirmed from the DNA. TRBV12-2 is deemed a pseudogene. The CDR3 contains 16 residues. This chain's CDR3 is CASRLANRSSTDTQYF. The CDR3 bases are TGTGCAAGTCGCTTAGCAAACAGGTCTAGCACAGATACGCAGTATTTT.

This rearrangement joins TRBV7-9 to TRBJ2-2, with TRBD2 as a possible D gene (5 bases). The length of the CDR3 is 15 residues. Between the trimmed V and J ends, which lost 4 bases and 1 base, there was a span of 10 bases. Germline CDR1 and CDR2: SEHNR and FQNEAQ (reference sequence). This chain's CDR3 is CASSYPGENTGELFF. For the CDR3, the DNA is TGTGCCAGCAGCTACCCCGGGGAGAACACCGGGGAGCTGTTTTTT.

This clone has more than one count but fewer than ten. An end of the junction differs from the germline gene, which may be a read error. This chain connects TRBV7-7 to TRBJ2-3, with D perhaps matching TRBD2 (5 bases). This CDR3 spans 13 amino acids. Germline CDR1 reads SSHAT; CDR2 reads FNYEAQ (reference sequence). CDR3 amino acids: CASSGGLVDTQYF. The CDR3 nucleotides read TGTGCTAGCAGCGGAGGACTTGTAGATACGCAGTATTTT.

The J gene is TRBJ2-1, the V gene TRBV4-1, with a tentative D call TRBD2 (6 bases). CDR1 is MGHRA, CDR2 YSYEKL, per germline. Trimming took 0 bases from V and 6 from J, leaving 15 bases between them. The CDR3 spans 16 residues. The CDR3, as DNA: TGCGCCAGCAGCCAAGAGGCGGTAGCGGAGGGCAATGAGCAGTTCTTC. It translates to CASSQEAVAEGNEQFF.

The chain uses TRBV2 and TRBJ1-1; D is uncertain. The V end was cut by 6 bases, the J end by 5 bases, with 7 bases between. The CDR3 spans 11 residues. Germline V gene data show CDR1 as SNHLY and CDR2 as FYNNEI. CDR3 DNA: TGTGCCAGCAGCGAGTGGACTGAAGCTTTCTTT. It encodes CASSEWTEAFF.

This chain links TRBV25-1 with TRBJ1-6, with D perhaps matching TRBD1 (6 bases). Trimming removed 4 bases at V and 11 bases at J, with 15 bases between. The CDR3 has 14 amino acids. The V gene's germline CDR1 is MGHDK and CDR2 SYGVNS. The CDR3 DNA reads TGTGCCAGCAGTGTGACAGGTGCGGAACCACCCCTCCACTTT. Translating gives CASSVTGAEPPLHF.

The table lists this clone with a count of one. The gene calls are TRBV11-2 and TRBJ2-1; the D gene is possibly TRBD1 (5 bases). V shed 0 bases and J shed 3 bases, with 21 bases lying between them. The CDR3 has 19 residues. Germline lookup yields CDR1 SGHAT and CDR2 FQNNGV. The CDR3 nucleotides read TGTGCCAGCAGCTTAGACTCGTGGACCCGGACATCGGTCTACAATGAGCAGTTCTTC. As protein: CASSLDSWTRTSVYNEQFF.

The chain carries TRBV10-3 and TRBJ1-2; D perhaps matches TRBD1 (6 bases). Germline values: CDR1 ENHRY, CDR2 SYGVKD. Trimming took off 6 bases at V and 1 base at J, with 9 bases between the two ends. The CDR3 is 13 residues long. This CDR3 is CAIRRTDNYGYTF. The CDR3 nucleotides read TGTGCCATCAGGAGGACAGATAACTATGGCTACACCTTC.

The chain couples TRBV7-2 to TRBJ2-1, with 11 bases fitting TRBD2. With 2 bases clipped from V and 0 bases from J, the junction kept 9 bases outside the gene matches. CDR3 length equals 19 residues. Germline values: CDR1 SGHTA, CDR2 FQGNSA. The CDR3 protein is CASSLRVLAGASSYNEQFF. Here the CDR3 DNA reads TGTGCCAGCAGCTTACGGGTACTAGCGGGGGCCAGCTCCTACAATGAGCAGTTCTTC.

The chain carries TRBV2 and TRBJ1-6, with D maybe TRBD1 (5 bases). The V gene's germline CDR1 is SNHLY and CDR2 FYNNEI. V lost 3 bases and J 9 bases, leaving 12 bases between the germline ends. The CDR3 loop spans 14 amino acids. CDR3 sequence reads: CASSEVVGGSPLHF. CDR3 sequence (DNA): TGTGCCAGCAGTGAGGTGGTGGGGGGTTCACCCCTCCACTTT. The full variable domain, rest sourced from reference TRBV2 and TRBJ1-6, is EPEVTQTPSHQVTQMGQEVILRCVPISNHLYFYWYRQILGQKVEFLVSFYNNEISEKSEIFDDQFSVERPDGSNFTLKIRSTKLEDSAMYFCASSEVVGGSPLHFGNGTRLTVT.

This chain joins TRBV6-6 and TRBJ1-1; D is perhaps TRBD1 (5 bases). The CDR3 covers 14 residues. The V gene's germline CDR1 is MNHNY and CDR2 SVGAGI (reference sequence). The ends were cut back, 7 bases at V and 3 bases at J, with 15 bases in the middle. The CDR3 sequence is CASTKGVEHTEAFF. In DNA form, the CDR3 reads TGTGCCAGCACGAAAGGGGTTGAGCACACTGAAGCTTTCTTT.

The CDR3 region has the DNA TGTGCCAGCAGCTTAATCAGGGGGCTCTCCTACGAGCAGTACTTC. This translates into CASSLIRGLSYEQYF. The chain uses TRBV7-3 and TRBJ2-7; 8 nucleotides match TRBD1. Trimming took 1 base from V and 0 from J; bases not matched to a gene: 2. The V gene's germline CDR1 is SGHTA and CDR2 FQGTGA. This CDR3 has 15 residues.

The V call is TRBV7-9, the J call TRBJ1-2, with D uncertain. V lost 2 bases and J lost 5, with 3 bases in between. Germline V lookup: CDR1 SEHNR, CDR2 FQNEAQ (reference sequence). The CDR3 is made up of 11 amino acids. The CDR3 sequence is CASSLQYGYTF. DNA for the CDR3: TGTGCCAGCAGCTTACAGTATGGCTACACCTTC.

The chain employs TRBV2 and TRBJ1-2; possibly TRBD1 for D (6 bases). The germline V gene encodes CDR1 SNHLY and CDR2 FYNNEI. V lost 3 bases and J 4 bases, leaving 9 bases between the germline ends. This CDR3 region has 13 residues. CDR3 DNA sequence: TGTGCCAGCAGTGACAGGGGTCTCTATGGCTACACCTTC. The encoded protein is CASSDRGLYGYTF.

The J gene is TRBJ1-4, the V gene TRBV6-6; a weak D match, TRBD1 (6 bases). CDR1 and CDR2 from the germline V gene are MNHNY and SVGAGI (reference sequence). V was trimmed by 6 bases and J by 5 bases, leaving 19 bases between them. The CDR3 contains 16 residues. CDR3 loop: CASSKRTAGNNEKLFF. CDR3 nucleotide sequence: TGTGCCAGCAGCAAACGGACAGCCGGGAACAATGAAAAACTGTTTTTT.

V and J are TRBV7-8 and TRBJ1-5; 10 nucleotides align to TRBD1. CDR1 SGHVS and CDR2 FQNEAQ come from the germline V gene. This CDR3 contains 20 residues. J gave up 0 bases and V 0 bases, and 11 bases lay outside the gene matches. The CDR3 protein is CASSLAPDRGQFYSNQPQHF. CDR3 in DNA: TGTGCCAGCAGCTTAGCGCCCGACAGGGGGCAATTTTATAGCAATCAGCCCCAGCATTTT.

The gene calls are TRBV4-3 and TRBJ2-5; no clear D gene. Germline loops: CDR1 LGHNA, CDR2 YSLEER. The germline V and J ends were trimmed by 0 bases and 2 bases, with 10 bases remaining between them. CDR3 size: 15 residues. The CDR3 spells CASSQDLAEQETQYF. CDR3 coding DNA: TGCGCCAGCAGCCAAGATCTGGCAGAACAAGAGACCCAGTACTTC.

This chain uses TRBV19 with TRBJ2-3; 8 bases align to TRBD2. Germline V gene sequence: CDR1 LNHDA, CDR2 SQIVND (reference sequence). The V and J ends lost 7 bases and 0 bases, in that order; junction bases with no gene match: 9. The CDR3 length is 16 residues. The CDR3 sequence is CASTRGGRGSTDTQYF. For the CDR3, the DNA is TGTGCCAGTACCCGGGGGGGCAGGGGAAGCACAGATACGCAGTATTTT.

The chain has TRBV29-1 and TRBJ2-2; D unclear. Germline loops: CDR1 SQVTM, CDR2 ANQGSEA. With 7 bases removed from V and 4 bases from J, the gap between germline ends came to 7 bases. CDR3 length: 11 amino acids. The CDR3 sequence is CSARTTGELFF. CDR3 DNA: TGCAGCGCGAGAACCACCGGGGAGCTGTTTTTT.

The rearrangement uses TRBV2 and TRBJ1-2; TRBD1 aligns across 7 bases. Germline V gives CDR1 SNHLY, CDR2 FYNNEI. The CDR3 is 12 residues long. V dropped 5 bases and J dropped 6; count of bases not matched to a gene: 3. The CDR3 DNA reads TGTGCCAGCAGTAGAACAGGGGATGGCTACACCTTC. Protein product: CASSRTGDGYTF.

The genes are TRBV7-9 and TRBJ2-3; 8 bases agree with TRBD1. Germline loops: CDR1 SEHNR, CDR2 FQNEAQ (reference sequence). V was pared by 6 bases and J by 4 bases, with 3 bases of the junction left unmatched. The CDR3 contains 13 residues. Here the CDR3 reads CASRDREPDTQYF. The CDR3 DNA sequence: TGTGCCAGCAGGGACAGGGAACCAGATACGCAGTATTTT.

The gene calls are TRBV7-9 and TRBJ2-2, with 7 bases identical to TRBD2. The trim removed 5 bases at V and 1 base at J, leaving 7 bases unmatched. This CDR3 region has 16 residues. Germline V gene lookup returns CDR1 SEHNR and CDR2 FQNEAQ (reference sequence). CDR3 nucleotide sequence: TGTGCCAGCAGCGATTCCGGGACTATGAACACCGGGGAGCTGTTTTTT. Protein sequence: CASSDSGTMNTGELFF. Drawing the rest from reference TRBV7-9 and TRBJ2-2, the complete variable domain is DTGVSQNPRHKITKRGQNVTFRCDPISEHNRLYWYRQTLGQGPEFLTYFQNEAQLEKSRLLSDRFSAERPKGSFSTLEIQRTEQGDSAMYLCASSDSGTMNTGELFFGEGSRLTVL.